A selection of T cell receptor beta chains follows, all from one sample in a study of OX40 agonist ivuxolimab in advanced cancers. Measured with immunoSEQ multiplex PCR; TCRdb has only the in-frame clones, and not every one. Found here are approximately 66,000 clones, approximately 88% of them singletons; the top ten hold over 0.55%. The source was CD4+ or CD8+ T cells sorted from blood, collected in a trial of the OX40 agonist ivuxolimab. The receptor set was obtained from an adult with an advanced solid tumor such as melanoma, head and neck, liver or kidney cancer. The CDR3 runs from the conserved cysteine through the conserved F or W. D genes are given only for firm matches. The size entry is marked missing in some rows and otherwise reads once, few, many or a size class.

V	J	size	D	CDR3	DNA
TRBV21-1	TRBJ1-2	.	.	CASSKVGRNYGYTF	TGTGCCAGCAGCAAAGTCGGGCGGAACTATGGCTACACCTTC
TRBV7-8	TRBJ2-1	.	.	CASSLGGPVTNEQFF	TGTGCCAGCAGCTTAGGAGGGCCAGTTACCAATGAGCAGTTCTTC
TRBV19	TRBJ2-6	once	TRBD1	CASSYTGGRAGANVLTF	TGTGCCAGTAGCTATACAGGGGGTAGGGCTGGGGCCAACGTCCTGACTTTC
TRBV5-4	TRBJ2-1	.	.	CASSLAQGSTYNEQFF	TGTGCCAGCAGCTTGGCGCAGGGGAGCACCTACAATGAGCAGTTCTTC
TRBV27	TRBJ1-6	.	.	CASSQGPNSPLHF	TGTGCCAGCAGTCAGGGACCAAATTCACCCCTCCACTTT
TRBV2	TRBJ1-3	.	TRBD1	CASSGQGFSGNTIYF	TGTGCCAGCAGTGGACAGGGCTTCTCTGGAAACACCATATATTTT
TRBV28	TRBJ1-1	.	TRBD1	CASSGGQGAREAFF	TGTGCCAGCAGTGGGGGACAGGGGGCGCGGGAAGCTTTCTTT
TRBV2	TRBJ2-7	few	.	CASRGQEQYF	TGTGCCAGCAGGGGTCAGGAGCAGTACTTC
TRBV5-5	TRBJ2-7	.	.	CASGLGSGSPYEQYF	TGTGCCAGCGGTCTCGGCAGCGGATCACCCTACGAGCAGTACTTC
TRBV30	TRBJ1-5	.	.	CAWSSVIVGGGNQPQHF	TGTGCCTGGTCCTCGGTTATAGTGGGCGGCGGCAATCAGCCCCAGCATTTT
TRBV6-1	TRBJ2-2	.	TRBD1	CASSGQGAGTGELFF	TGTGCCAGCAGTGGGCAGGGGGCCGGCACCGGGGAGCTGTTTTTT
TRBV6-1	TRBJ2-7	.	.	CASSGDRGSYEQYF	TGTGCCAGCAGTGGGGACCGAGGCTCCTACGAGCAGTACTTC
TRBV28	TRBJ2-7	.	.	CASSSSPYEQYF	TGTGCCAGCAGTTCTAGTCCCTACGAGCAGTACTTC
TRBV11-2	TRBJ1-1	.	.	CASSLVPGWDTEAFF	TGTGCCAGCAGCTTAGTCCCAGGATGGGACACTGAAGCTTTCTTT
TRBV28	TRBJ1-2	.	TRBD1	CASSGRGETNYGYTF	TGTGCCAGCAGCGGCAGGGGGGAAACTAACTATGGCTACACCTTC
TRBV11-2	TRBJ2-5	.	.	CASRDYPAAQYF	TGTGCCAGCAGAGATTACCCGGCGGCCCAGTACTTC
TRBV19	TRBJ2-5	.	.	CASSIGLEETQYF	TGTGCCAGTAGTATTGGACTCGAAGAGACCCAGTACTTC
TRBV6-4	TRBJ1-6	.	.	CASSVTGRDSPLHF	TGTGCCAGCAGTGTTACAGGGAGGGATTCACCCCTCCACTTT
TRBV2	TRBJ1-1	few	.	CASLRRGNTEAFF	TGTGCCAGTCTTCGCCGGGGGAACACTGAAGCTTTCTTT
TRBV9	TRBJ2-7	.	.	CASSVGPSTYEQYF	TGTGCCAGCAGCGTAGGACCGAGTACCTACGAGCAGTACTTC
TRBV19	TRBJ1-4	.	.	CASKPAVFVEEKLFF	TGTGCCAGTAAACCCGCAGTCTTCGTCGAGGAAAAACTGTTTTTT
TRBV6-5	TRBJ2-7	.	TRBD1	CASSPGTGASYEQYF	TGTGCCAGCAGCCCCGGGACAGGGGCCTCCTACGAGCAGTACTTC
TRBV10-1	TRBJ2-1	.	TRBD1	CASSERDRGKFF	TGCGCCAGCAGTGAAAGGGACAGGGGGAAGTTCTTC
TRBV9	TRBJ2-3	.	TRBD2	CASSAMTSGGVRDTQYF	TGTGCCAGCAGCGCTATGACTAGCGGGGGGGTAAGAGATACGCAGTATTTT
TRBV19	TRBJ1-2	.	.	CASTTGGFEGYTF	TGTGCCAGTACCACGGGGGGATTTGAAGGCTACACCTTC
TRBV28	TRBJ2-1	.	.	CAAGAGTSYNEQFF	TGTGCCGCCGGCGCGGGGACCTCCTACAATGAGCAGTTCTTC
TRBV19	TRBJ1-2	.	.	CASSTLAGATYGYTF	TGTGCCAGTAGTACCCTCGCGGGAGCTACCTATGGCTACACCTTC
TRBV13	TRBJ1-3	.	.	CASSSGHRSGNTIYF	TGTGCCAGCAGCTCGGGACACCGCTCTGGAAACACCATATATTTT
TRBV6-6	TRBJ2-2	once	.	CASSYTGTPHTGELFF	TGTGCCAGCAGTTACACTGGGACGCCCCACACCGGGGAGCTGTTTTTT
TRBV5-5	TRBJ2-7	.	.	CASSLPPGEQYF	TGTGCCAGCAGCTTGCCCCCGGGGGAGCAGTACTTC
TRBV6-5	TRBJ1-2	.	.	CASSYRGGLYGYTF	TGTGCCAGCAGTTACAGGGGGGGACTATATGGCTACACCTTC